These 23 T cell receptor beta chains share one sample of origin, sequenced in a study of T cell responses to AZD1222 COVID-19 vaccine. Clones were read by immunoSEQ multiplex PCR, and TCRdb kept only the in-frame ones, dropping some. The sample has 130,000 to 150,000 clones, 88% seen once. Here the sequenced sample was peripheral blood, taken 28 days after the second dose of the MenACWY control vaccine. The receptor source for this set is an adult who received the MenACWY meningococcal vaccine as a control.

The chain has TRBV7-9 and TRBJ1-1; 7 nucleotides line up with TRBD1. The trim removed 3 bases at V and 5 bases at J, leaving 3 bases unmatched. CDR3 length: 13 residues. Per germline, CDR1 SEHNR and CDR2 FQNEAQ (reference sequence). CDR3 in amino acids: CASSLGDRTEAFF. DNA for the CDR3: TGTGCCAGCAGCTTGGGGGACAGAACTGAAGCTTTCTTT.

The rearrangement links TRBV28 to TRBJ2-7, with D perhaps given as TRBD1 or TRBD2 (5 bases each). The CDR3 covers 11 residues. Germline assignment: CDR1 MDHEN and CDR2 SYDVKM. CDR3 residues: CATDWGYEQYF. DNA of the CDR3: TGTGCTACCGACTGGGGGTACGAGCAGTACTTC.

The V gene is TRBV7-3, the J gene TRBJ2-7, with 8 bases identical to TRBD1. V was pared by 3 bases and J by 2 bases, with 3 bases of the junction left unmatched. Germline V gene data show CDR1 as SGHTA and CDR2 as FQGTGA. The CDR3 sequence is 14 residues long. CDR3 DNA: TGTGCCAGCAGCTTCGGACAGGGCCCCTACGAGCAGTACTTC. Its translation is CASSFGQGPYEQYF.

The CDR3 coding sequence is TGTGCCAGCAGCTTAGGAGTGGGACAGGGCTTCGAGCAGTACTTC. Residues: CASSLGVGQGFEQYF. V is TRBV7-9 and J is TRBJ2-7, with 9 bases identical to TRBD1. V was clipped by 1 base and J by 6 bases; unmatched bases: 7. CDR1 and CDR2 from the germline V gene are SEHNR and FQNEAQ (reference sequence). This CDR3 spans 15 amino acids.

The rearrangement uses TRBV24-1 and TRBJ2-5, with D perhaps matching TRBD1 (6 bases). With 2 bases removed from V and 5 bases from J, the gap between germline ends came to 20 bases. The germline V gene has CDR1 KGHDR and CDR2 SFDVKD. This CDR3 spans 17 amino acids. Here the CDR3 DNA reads TGTGCCACCAGTGATTCGGACCCCAGGGGAAACGGGGAGACCCAGTACTTC. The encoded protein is CATSDSDPRGNGETQYF.

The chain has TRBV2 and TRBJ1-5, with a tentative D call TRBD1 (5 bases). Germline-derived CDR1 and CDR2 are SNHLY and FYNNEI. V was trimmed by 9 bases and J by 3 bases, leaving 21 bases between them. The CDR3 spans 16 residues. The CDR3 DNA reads TGTGCCAGTAGGGCGGCATATGGGACGAACAATCAGCCCCAGCATTTT. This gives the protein CASRAAYGTNNQPQHF.

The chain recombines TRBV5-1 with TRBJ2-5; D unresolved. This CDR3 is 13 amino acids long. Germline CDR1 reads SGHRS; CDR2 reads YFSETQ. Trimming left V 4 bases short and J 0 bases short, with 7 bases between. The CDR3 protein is CASSRVYQETQYF. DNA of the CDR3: TGCGCCAGCAGCCGCGTATACCAAGAGACCCAGTACTTC.

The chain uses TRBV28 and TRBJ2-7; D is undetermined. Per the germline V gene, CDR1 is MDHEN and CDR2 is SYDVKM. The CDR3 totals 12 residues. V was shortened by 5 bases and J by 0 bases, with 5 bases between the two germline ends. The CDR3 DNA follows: TGTGCCAGCAGTCCCAGCTCCTACGAGCAGTACTTC. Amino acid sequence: CASSPSSYEQYF.

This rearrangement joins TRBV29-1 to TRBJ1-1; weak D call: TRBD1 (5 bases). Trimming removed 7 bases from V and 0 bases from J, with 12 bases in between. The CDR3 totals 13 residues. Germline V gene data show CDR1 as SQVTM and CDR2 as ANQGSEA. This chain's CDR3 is CSGLQDLNTEAFF. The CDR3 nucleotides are TGCAGCGGATTACAGGACTTGAACACTGAAGCTTTCTTT. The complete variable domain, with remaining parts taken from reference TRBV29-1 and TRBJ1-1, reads SAVISQKPSRDICQRGTSLTIQCQVDSQVTMMFWYRQQPGQSLTLIATANQGSEATYESGFVIDKFPISRPNLTFSTLTVSNMSPEDSSIYLCSGLQDLNTEAFFGQGTRLTVV.

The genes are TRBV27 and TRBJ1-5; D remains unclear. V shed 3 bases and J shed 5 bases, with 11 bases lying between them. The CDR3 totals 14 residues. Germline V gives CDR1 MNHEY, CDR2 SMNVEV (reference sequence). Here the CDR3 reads CASSFEGADQPQHF. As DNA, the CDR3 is TGTGCCAGCAGTTTTGAGGGTGCCGATCAGCCCCAGCATTTT.

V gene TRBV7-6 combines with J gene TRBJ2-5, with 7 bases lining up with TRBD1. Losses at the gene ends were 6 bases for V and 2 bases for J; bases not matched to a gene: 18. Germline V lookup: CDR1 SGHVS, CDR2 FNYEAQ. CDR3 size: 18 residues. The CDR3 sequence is CASSSGTEPMIPQETQYF. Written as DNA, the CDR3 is TGTGCCAGCAGTTCCGGGACAGAGCCTATGATTCCTCAAGAGACCCAGTACTTC.

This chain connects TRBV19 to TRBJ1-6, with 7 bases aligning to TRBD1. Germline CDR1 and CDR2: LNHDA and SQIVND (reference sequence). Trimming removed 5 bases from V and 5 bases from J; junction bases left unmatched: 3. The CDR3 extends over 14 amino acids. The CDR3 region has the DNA TGTGCCAGTAGTGTACAGGGGAATAATTCACCCCTCCACTTT. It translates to CASSVQGNNSPLHF. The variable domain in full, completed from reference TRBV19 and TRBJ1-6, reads DGGITQSPKYLFRKEGQNVTLSCEQNLNHDAMYWYRQDPGQGLRLIYYSQIVNDFQKGDIAEGYSVSREKKESFPLTVTSAQKNPTAFYLCASSVQGNNSPLHFGNGTRLTVT.

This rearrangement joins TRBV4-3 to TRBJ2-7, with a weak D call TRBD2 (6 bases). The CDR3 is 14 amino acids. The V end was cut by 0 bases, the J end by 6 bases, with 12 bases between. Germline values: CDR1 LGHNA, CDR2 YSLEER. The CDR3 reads CASSQEGGWGEQYF. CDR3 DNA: TGCGCCAGCAGCCAAGAGGGGGGATGGGGCGAGCAGTACTTC.

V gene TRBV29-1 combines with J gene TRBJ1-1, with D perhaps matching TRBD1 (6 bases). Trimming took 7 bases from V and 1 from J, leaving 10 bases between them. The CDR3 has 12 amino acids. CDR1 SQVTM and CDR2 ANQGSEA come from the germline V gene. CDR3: CSASQGNTEAFF. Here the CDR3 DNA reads TGCAGCGCCTCACAGGGGAACACTGAAGCTTTCTTT.

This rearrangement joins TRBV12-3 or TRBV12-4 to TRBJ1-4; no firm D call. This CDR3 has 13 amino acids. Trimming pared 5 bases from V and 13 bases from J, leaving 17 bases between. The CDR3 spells CASSLTVYSGLFF. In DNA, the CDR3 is TGTGCCAGCAGTCTAACAGTCTATTCTGGACTGTTTTTT.

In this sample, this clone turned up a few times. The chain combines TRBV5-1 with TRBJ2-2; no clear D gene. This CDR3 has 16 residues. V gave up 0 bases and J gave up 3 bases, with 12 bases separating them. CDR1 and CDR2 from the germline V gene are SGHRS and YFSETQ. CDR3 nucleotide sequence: TGCGCCAGCAGCTTGGGAGGCCTGGCGGACACCGGGGAGCTGTTTTTT. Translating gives CASSLGGLADTGELFF.

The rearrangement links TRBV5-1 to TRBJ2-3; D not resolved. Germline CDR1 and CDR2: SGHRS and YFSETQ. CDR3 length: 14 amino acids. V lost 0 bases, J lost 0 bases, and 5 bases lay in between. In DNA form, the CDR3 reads TGCGCCAGCAGCTTGGCCGACAGCACAGATACGCAGTATTTT. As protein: CASSLADSTDTQYF.

The CDR3, as DNA: TGCAGCGTTGCCGCCCCAGGGGTTGATCAGTTCTTC. As protein: CSVAAPGVDQFF. The chain uses TRBV29-1 and TRBJ2-1; D is possibly TRBD1 (6 bases). This CDR3 is 12 amino acids long. Trimming left V 4 bases short and J 13 bases short, with 17 bases between. Germline loops: CDR1 SQVTM, CDR2 ANQGSEA.

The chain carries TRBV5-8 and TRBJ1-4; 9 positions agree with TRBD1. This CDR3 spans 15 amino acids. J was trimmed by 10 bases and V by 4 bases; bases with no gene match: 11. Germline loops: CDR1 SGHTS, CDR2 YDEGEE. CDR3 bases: TGTGCCAGCAGCCCGGAACGGGACAGGGTAGCAAAACTGTTTTTT. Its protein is CASSPERDRVAKLFF. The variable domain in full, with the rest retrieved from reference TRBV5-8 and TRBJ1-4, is EAGVTQSPTHLIKTRGQQATLRCSPISGHTSVYWYQQALGLGLQFLLWYDEGEERNRGNFPPRFSGRQFPNYSSELNVNALELEDSALYLCASSPERDRVAKLFFGSGTQLSVL.

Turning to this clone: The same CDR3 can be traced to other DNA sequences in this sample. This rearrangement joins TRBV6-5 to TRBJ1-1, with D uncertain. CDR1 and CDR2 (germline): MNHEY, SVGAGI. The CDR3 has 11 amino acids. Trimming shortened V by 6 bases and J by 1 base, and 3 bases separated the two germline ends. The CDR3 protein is CASSKNTEAFF. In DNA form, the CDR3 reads TGTGCCAGCAGCAAGAACACTGAAGCTTTCTTT.

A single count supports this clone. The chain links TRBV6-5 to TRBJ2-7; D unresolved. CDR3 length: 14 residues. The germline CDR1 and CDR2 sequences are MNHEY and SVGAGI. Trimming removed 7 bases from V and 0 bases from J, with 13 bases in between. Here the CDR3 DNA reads TGTGCCAGCACGTCGATGGGTAGCTCCTACGAGCAGTACTTC. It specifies CASTSMGSSYEQYF.

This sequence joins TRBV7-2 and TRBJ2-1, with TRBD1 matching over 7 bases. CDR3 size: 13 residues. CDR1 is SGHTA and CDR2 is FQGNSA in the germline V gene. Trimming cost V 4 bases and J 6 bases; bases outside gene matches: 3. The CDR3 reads CASSWGQFNEQFF. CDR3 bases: TGTGCCAGCAGCTGGGGACAGTTCAATGAGCAGTTCTTC.

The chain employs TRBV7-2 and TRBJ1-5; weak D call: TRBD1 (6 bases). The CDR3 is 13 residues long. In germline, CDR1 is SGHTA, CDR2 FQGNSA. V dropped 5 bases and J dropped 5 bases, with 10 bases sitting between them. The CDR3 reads CASSMDSYQPQHF. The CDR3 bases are TGTGCCAGCAGCATGGACAGTTATCAGCCCCAGCATTTT.